The TCR beta chain under discussion was sequenced for a study of shared clonotypes between healthy human individuals. In this sample, this clone turned up a few times. The antigen is unknown. Here immunoSEQ multiplex PCR was the method, and the copy in TCRdb shows in-frame clones only, minus some. Among over 95,000 clones, around 65% were seen once, and the ten largest hold roughly 24%. Between the trimmed V and J ends, which lost 3 bases and 1 base, there was a span of 9 bases. There are 14 residues in the CDR3. Germline V gene data show CDR1 as MNHEY and CDR2 as SMNVEV (reference sequence). Study outcomes and limitations: It was observed that 4% to 6% of naive CD4 clonotypes were shared across several donors.

Sequenced material: memory CD8+ T cells sorted from blood. This sample's subset: CD45RO+ cells pooled with CCR7-negative TemRA cells. The clonotype was recovered from a woman aged 25 to 39 in good health. The chain links TRBV27 to TRBJ2-5; D uncertain. This CDR3 reads CASSLSGFQETQYF. The DNA of the CDR3 is TGTGCCAGCAGTTTGAGTGGATTCCAAGAGACCCAGTACTTC.